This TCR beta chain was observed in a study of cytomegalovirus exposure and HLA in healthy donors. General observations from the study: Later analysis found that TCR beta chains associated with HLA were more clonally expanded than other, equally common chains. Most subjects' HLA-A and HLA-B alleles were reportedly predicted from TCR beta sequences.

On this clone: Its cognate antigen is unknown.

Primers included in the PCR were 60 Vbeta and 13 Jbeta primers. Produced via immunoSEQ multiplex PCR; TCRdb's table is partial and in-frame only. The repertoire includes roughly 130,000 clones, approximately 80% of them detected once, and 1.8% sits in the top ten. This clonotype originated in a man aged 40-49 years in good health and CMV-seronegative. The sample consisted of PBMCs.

The CDR3 region has the DNA TGTGCCAGTAGACCAGGGGAAGGCACAGATACGCAGTATTTT. Translated: CASRPGEGTDTQYF. This sequence joins TRBV19 and TRBJ2-3, with a tentative D call TRBD1 (6 bases). The CDR3 sequence is 14 residues long. Germline V lookup: CDR1 LNHDA, CDR2 SQIVND (reference sequence). Trimming took off 6 bases at V and 1 base at J, with 11 bases between the two ends.